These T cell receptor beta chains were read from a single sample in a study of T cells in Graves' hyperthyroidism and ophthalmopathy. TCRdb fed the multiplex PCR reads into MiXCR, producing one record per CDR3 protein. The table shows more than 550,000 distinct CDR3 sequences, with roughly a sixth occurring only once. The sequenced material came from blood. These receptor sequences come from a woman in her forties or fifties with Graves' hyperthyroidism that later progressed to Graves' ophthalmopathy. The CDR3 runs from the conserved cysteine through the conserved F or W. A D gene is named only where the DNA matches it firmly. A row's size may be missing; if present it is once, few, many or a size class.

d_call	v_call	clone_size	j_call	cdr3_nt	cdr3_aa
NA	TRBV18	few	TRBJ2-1	TGTGCCAGCTCACCACCTGTAGGGGATGCCTACAATGAGCAGTTCTTC	CASSPPVGDAYNEQFF
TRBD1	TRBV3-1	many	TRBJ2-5	TGTGCCAGCAGCCAAGAGCTGATCAGGGGGCCTTTGGAGACCCAGTACTTC	CASSQELIRGPLETQYF
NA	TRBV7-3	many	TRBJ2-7	TGTGCCAGCAGCTTAAACAGGACCTACGAGCAGTACTTC	CASSLNRTYEQYF
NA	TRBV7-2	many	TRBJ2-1	TGTGCCAGCAGCTTAGAAGAGACACGCAATGAGCAGTTCTTC	CASSLEETRNEQFF
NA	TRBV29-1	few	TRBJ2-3	TGCAGCGTTTTTCTAGATACGCAGTATTTT	CSVFLDTQYF
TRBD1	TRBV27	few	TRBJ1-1	TGTGCCAGCAGGGAAACAGGGGGCACCTTGGGAACTGAAGCTTTCTTT	CASRETGGTLGTEAFF
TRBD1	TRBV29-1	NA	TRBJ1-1	TGCAGCGTTCTAGAGGGGGCCAAGATGAACACTGAAGCTTTCTTT	CSVLEGAKMNTEAFF
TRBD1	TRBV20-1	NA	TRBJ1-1	TGCAGTGCTAGAGATCTCGGGACAGGGGATCAAACTGAAGCTTTCTTT	CSARDLGTGDQTEAFF
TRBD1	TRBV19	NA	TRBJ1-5	TGTGCCAGTAGTACCCTACAGGGGGAAGCTAATCAGCCCCAGCATTTT	CASSTLQGEANQPQHF
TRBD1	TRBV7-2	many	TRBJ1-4	TGTGCCAGCAGCTTAGCGGGGGACAGGGGGAATGAAAAACTGTTTTTT	CASSLAGDRGNEKLFF
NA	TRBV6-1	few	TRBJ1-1	TGTGCCAGCAGCCGGGTAGATGAAGCTTTCTTT	CASSRVDEAFF
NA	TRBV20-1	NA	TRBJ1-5	TGCAGTGCCCATAGCGGGCAGGGATCTAATCAGCCCCAGCATTTT	CSAHSGQGSNQPQHF
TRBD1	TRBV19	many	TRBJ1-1	TGTGCCAGTAGCCGGGGAACGGGACAGAGAGAACCTGAAGCTTTCTTT	CASSRGTGQREPEAFF
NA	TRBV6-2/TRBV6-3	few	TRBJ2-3	TGTGCCAGCAGTCCCTACGGAAGCACAGATACGCAGTATTTT	CASSPYGSTDTQYF
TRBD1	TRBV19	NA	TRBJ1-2	TGTGCCAGTAACCCAGGGGGCCCGCGCTACTATGGCTACACCTTC	CASNPGGPRYYGYTF
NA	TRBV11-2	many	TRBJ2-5	TGTGCCAGCAGCCCCCCCGGACAGAAAGAGACCCAGTACTTC	CASSPPGQKETQYF
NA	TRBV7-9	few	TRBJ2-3	TGTGCCAGCAGCTCCCTTGGCGGAGCCACAGATACGCAGTATTTT	CASSSLGGATDTQYF
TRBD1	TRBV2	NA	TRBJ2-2	TGTGCCAGCCGTACAGGGGAAGCCACCGGGGAGCTGTTTTTT	CASRTGEATGELFF
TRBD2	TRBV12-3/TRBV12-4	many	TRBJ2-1	TGTGCCAGCCAACTAGCGGGGGTGTATGAGCAGTTCTTC	CASQLAGVYEQFF
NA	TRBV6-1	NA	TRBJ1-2	TGTGCCAGCAGTACTCCGAACTTCTATGGCTACACCTTC	CASSTPNFYGYTF
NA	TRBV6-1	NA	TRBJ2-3	TGTGCCAGCAGTGAAGCGCTGGGGGGCACAGATACGCAGTATTTT	CASSEALGGTDTQYF
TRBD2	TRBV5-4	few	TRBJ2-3	TGTGCCAGCAGCCTAGCGGGGGGGCTGAAAGATACGCAGTATTTT	CASSLAGGLKDTQYF
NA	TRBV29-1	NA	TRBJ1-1	TGCAGCGTTGTAGGGGAAACTGAAGCTTTCTTT	CSVVGETEAFF
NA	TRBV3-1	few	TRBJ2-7	TGTGCCAGCAGCCAAGAATCGGCGCTCCAGAACGAGCAGTACTTC	CASSQESALQNEQYF
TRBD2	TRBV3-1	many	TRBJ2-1	TGTGCCAGCAGCCAAGCACTAGCGGGGACCACCTACAATGAGCAGTTCTTC	CASSQALAGTTYNEQFF
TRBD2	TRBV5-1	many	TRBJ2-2	TGCGCCAGCAGCGACAAAAAAAGCGGGGGCGGCACCGGGGAGCTGTTTTTT	CASSDKKSGGGTGELFF
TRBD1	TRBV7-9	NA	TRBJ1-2	TGTGCCAGCAGCTTACCCCAGGGGGCGCGGGGCTATGGCTACACCTTC	CASSLPQGARGYGYTF
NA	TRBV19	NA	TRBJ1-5	TGTGCCAGTAGTATCTATCAGGGCGTCAGTCAGCCCCAGCATTTT	CASSIYQGVSQPQHF
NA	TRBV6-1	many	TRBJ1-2	TGTGCCAGCAGACCTCCAGCGGACCACTATGGCTACACCTTC	CASRPPADHYGYTF
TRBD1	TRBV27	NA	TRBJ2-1	TGTGCCAGCAGTACACAGGGGGCCCCAACCAGGAATGAGCAGTTCTTC	CASSTQGAPTRNEQFF
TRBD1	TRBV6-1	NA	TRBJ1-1	TGTGCCAGCAGTAACCGACAGGGAAACACTGAAGCTTTCTTT	CASSNRQGNTEAFF
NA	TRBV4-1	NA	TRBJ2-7	TGCGCCAGCAGCCATACATTTACAGGGGACGGGAGCTACGAGCAGTACTTC	CASSHTFTGDGSYEQYF
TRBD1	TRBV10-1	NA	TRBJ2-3	TGCGCCAGCAGTGAACCGGGACAGGGGGCGATAGATACGCAGTATTTT	CASSEPGQGAIDTQYF
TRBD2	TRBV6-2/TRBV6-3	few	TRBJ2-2	TGTGCCAGCAGTTACTCTCAGCGGGGGGGACGGAACACCGGGGAGCTGTTTTTT	CASSYSQRGGRNTGELFF
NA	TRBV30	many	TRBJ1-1	TGTGCCTGCGTCCAGGGAGGCACTGAAGCTTTCTTT	CACVQGGTEAFF
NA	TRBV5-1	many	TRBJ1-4	TGCGCCAGCAGCCCCCGACGGCTTAATGAAAAACTGTTTTTT	CASSPRRLNEKLFF
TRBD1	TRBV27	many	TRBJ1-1	TGTGCCAGCAGTCCGTGGACAGGAGGGAACACTGAAGCTTTCTTT	CASSPWTGGNTEAFF
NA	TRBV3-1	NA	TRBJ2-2	TGTGCCAGCAGCCAACTTGTGGTGGGCACCGGGGAGCTGTTTTTT	CASSQLVVGTGELFF
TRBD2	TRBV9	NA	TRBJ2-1	TGTGCCAGCAGTGGAATTAGCGGGGGGTCCTCCTACAATGAGCAGTTCTTC	CASSGISGGSSYNEQFF
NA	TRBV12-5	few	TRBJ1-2	TGTACTAGTGGTTTGCCCCCCTTCTCCAGGGACTATGGCTACACCTTC	CTSGLPPFSRDYGYTF
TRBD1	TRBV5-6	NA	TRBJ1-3	TGTGCCAGCAGCTTGGCGCGACAGGGTATCTCTGGAAACACCATATATTTT	CASSLARQGISGNTIYF
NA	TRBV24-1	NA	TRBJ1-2	TGTGCCACCAGTGAGTTACAGGGAGGCTACACCTTC	CATSELQGGYTF
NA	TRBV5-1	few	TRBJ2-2	TGCGCCAGCAGCTTACCCACCGGGGAGCTGTTTTTT	CASSLPTGELFF
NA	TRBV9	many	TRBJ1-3	TGTGCCAGCAGCGTAGGAAGCTCTGCCGATGGAAACACCATATATTTT	CASSVGSSADGNTIYF
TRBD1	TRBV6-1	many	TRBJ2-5	TGTGCCAGCAGTGAAGAAACAGGGGGCTGGGAGACCCAGTACTTC	CASSEETGGWETQYF
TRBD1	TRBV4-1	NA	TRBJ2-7	TGCGCCAGCAGCCAAGAGGACAGGTTTTTCGAGCAGTACTTC	CASSQEDRFFEQYF
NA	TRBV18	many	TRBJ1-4	TGTGCCAGCTCACCGGGCAGGACTAATGAAAAACTGTTTTTT	CASSPGRTNEKLFF
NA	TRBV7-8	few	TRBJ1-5	TGTGCCAGCAGCTTTGGGACCCACAATCAGCCCCAGCATTTT	CASSFGTHNQPQHF
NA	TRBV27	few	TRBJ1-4	TGTGCCAGCAGTAGGGACGGACCTATAAAACTGTTTTTT	CASSRDGPIKLFF
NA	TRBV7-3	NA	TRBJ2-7	TGTGCCAGCAGCTTAAGACCAGTCGGGGCCTACGAGCAGTACTTC	CASSLRPVGAYEQYF
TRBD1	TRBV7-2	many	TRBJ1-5	TGTGCCAGCAGCTTAGCTTGGGACAGAGGCAATCAGCCCCAGCATTTT	CASSLAWDRGNQPQHF